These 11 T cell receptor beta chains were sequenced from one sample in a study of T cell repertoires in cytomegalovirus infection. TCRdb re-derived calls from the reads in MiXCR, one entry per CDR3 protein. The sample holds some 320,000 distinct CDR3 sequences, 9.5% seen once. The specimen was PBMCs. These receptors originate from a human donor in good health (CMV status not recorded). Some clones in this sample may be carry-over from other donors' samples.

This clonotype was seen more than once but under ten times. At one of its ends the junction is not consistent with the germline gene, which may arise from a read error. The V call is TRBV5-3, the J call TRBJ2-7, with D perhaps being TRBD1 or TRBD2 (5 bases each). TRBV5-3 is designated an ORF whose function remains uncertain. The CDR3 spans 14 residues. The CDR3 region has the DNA TGTGCCAGCAGCTCGGGCTGGGGGAGCTACGAGCAGTACTTC. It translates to CASSSGWGSYEQYF.

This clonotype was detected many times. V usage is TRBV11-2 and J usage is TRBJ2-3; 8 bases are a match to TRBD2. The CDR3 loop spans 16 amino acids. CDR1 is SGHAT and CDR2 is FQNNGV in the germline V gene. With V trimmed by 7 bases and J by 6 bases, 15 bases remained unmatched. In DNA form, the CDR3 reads TGTGCCAGCACCAACCTCCCCGGGGGGGGATCGGATACGCAGTATTTT. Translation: CASTNLPGGGSDTQYF.

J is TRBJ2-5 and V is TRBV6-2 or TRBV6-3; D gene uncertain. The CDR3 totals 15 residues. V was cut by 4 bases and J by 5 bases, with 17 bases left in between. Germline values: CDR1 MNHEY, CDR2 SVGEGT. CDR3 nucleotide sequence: TGTGCCAGCAGTTCCCAACTTCCACCCCAGGAGACCCAGTACTTC. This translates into CASSSQLPPQETQYF.

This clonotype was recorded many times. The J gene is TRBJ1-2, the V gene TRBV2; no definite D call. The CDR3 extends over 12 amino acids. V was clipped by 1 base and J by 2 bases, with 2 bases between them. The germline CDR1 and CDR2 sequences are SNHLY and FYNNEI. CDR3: CASSEGNYGYTF. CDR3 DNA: TGTGCCAGCAGTGAAGGGAACTATGGCTACACCTTC.

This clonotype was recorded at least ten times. The chain's CDR3 is CASSLGGANEKLFF. The CDR3 DNA follows: TGTGCCAGCAGCTTGGGGGGAGCTAATGAAAAACTGTTTTTT. This chain uses TRBV7-2 with TRBJ1-4; TRBD1 is a possible D gene (5 bases). Trimming removed 3 bases at V and 3 bases at J, with 8 bases between. The CDR3 sequence is 14 residues long. CDR1 is SGHTA and CDR2 is FQGNSA in the germline V gene.

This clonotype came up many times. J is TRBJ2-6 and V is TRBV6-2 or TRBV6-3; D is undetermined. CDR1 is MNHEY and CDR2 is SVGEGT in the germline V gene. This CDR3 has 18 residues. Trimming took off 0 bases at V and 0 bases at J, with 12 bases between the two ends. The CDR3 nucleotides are TGTGCCAGCAGTTACTCGGCCGGACGTCCCTCTGGGGCCAACGTCCTGACTTTC. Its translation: CASSYSAGRPSGANVLTF.

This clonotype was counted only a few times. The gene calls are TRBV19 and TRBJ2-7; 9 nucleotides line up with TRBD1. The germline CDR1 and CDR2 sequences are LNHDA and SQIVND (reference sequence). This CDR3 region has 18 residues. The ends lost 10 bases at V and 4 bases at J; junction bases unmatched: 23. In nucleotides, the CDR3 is TGTGCCACTCATCCGGGACAGGGATTCCCCCACCCCCCGTACGAGCAGTACTTC. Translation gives CATHPGQGFPHPPYEQYF.

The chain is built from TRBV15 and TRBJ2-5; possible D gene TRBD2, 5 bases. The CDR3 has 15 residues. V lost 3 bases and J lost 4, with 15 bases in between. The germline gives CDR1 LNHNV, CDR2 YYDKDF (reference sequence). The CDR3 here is CATSSTLASSETQYF. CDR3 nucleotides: TGTGCCACCAGCAGTACCTTGGCTAGCTCAGAGACCCAGTACTTC.

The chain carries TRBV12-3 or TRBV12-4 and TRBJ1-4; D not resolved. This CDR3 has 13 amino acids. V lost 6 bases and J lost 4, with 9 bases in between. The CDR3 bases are TGTGCCAGCAGGTTTATGGGTAATGAAAAACTGTTTTTT. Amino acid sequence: CASRFMGNEKLFF.

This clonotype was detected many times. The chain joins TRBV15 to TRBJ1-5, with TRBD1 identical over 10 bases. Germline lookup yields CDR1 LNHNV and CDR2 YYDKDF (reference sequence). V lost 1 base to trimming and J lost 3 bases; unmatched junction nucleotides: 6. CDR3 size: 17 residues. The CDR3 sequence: CATSRATGGDNNQPQHF. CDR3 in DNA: TGTGCCACCAGCAGAGCGACAGGGGGCGATAACAATCAGCCCCAGCATTTT.

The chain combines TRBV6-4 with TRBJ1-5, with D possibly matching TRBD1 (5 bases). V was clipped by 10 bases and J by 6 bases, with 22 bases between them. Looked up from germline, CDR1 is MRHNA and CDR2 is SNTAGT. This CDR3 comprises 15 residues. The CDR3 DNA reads TGTGCCACCTACCTTATAGGGGAACTGTGTCAGCCCCAGCATTTT. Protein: CATYLIGELCQPQHF.